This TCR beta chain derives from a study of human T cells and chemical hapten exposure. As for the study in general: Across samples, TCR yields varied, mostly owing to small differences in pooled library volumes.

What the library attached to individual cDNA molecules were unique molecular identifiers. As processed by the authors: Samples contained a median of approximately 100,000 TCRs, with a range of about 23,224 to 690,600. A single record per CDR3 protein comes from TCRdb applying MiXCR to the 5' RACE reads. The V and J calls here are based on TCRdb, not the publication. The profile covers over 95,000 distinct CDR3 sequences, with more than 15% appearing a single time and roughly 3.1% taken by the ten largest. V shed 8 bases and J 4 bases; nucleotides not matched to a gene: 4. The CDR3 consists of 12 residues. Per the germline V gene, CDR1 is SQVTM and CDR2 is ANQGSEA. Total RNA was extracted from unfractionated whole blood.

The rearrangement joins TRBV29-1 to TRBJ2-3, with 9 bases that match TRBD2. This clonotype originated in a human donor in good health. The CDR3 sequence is CSFRTSADTQYF. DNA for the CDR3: TGCAGCTTTAGGACTAGCGCAGATACGCAGTATTTT.